The 10 T cell receptor beta chains below come from one sample, sequenced in a study of post-analysis software for immune sequencing data. Whole-study findings and limits: Patients carried a handful of TRBV segments more frequently than controls did, and TRBV5-6, TRBV5-1 and TRBV20-1 were among them.

No antigen has been assigned to these receptors. Included in the TCR beta cDNA libraries were unique molecular identifiers. One entry per CDR3 protein results from TCRdb running MiXCR on the PCR reads. The sample comprises more than 450,000 distinct CDR3 sequences, roughly 34% of which are singletons, and less than 6% rests with the top ten. Material for sequencing was blood. The receptors were sampled from a girl aged 2-17 years with multiple sclerosis.

The V gene is TRBV6-1, the J gene TRBJ2-5; a weak D match, TRBD1 (6 bases). CDR1 MNHNS and CDR2 SASEGT come from the germline V gene. CDR3 size: 15 residues. The V and J ends lost 6 bases and 4 bases respectively, with 18 bases between them. The CDR3 protein is CASSPTGRGGETQYF. The CDR3 bases are TGTGCCAGCAGCCCTACAGGCAGGGGCGGAGAGACCCAGTACTTC.

The rearrangement uses TRBV5-1 and TRBJ2-3; D call uncertain. Germline CDR1 is SGHRS and CDR2 is YFSETQ. The germline V and J ends were trimmed by 4 bases and 0 bases, with 12 bases remaining between them. CDR3 length equals 15 residues. The chain's CDR3 is CASSPLSDSTDTQYF. The CDR3, as DNA: TGCGCCAGCAGCCCTCTTTCAGATAGCACAGATACGCAGTATTTT.

In this sample, this clonotype turned up once. V is TRBV27 and J is TRBJ1-1, with a tentative D call TRBD1 (5 bases). Germline V gives CDR1 MNHEY, CDR2 SMNVEV (reference sequence). The CDR3 extends over 14 amino acids. With 6 bases removed from V and 1 base from J, the gap between germline ends came to 12 bases. CDR3 sequence: CASSRMTENTEAFF. Written as DNA, the CDR3 is TGTGCCAGCAGCCGTATGACAGAGAACACTGAAGCTTTCTTT.

The chain has TRBV20-1 and TRBJ1-5, with 10 bases aligning to TRBD1. Looked up from germline, CDR1 is DFQATT and CDR2 is SNEGSKA (reference sequence). The CDR3 has 15 amino acids. V lost 2 bases and J lost 4; bases outside the gene matches: 5. CDR3 residues: CSARPRTGGNQPQHF. DNA of the CDR3: TGCAGTGCTAGACCCAGGACAGGGGGGAATCAGCCCCAGCATTTT.

The J gene is TRBJ2-1, the V gene TRBV20-1; D not certain. Looked up from germline, CDR1 is DFQATT and CDR2 is SNEGSKA (reference sequence). The CDR3 runs 15 residues. V shed 0 bases and J shed 2 bases, with 11 bases lying between them. The CDR3 DNA reads TGCAGTGCTAGAGATCACGAGATCCCCTACAATGAGCAGTTCTTC. Translated, it gives CSARDHEIPYNEQFF.

This clonotype was counted at least ten times. The CDR3 sequence is CASSLNQGSTDTQYF. DNA for the CDR3: TGTGCCAGCAGCTTAAATCAGGGGAGCACAGATACGCAGTATTTT. This rearrangement joins TRBV11-2 to TRBJ2-3; D perhaps matches TRBD1 (6 bases). This CDR3 region has 15 residues. Germline V CDR1 and CDR2: SGHAT, FQNNGV. V shed 2 bases and J shed 0 bases, with 9 bases lying between them.

This clonotype showed up just once. The genes are TRBV4-2 and TRBJ2-3; weak D call: TRBD2 (7 bases). V lost 0 bases to trimming and J lost 4 bases, with 17 bases between them. CDR1 and CDR2 from the germline V gene are LGHNA and YNFKEQ. This CDR3 has 17 residues. In DNA form, the CDR3 reads TGTGCCAGCAGCCAAGAGCAGAAGGGGGGGGGGGCAGATACGCAGTATTTT. Translating it yields CASSQEQKGGGADTQYF.

The chain couples TRBV12-3 or TRBV12-4 to TRBJ2-4; TRBD2 matches at 7 bases. The J call may be wrong; the DNA end is better matched by TRBJ2-7. The CDR3 extends over 14 amino acids. The CDR3 DNA reads TGTGCCAGCAGGTTCGCGGGGAGGGGCTACGAGCAGTACTTC. As protein: CASRFAGRGYEQYF.

This clonotype was seen just once. A much more abundant neighbour one base away suggests this may be a read error. In DNA form, the CDR3 reads TGCAGTGCTAGTAGTCAGCGGGGGGGCATCAATGAGCAGTACTTC. Amino acids: CSASSQRGGINEQYF. V is TRBV20-1 and J is TRBJ2-1; TRBD2 matches at 10 bases. Gene TRBJ2-7 matches the end of the DNA better, so the J call may be wrong. The CDR3 totals 15 residues. Germline lookup yields CDR1 DFQATT and CDR2 SNEGSKA (reference sequence).

There are a few counts of this clonotype. The chain couples TRBV12-3 or TRBV12-4 to TRBJ2-5; D uncertain. Matching the DNA end better, TRBJ2-7 makes the J call doubtful. The CDR3 contains 13 residues. CDR3 sequence reads: CASSFRITYEQYF. The CDR3, as DNA: TGTGCCAGCAGTTTCAGAATTACCTACGAGCAGTACTTC.